This passage covers 26 T cell receptor beta chains from one sample sequenced in a study of T cells in Graves' hyperthyroidism and ophthalmopathy. The TCR beta CDR3 regions underwent amplification using RNA transcripts as the source. Primed by the HTBI set, a first-round RT-PCR was run on the TCR CDR3. MiXCR, applied by TCRdb to the multiplex PCR reads, yields one record per CDR3 protein. The sample lists 600,000 to 650,000 distinct CDR3 sequences, around 21% occurring once. The specimen sequenced was blood. Receptors were obtained from a man aged 25 to 45 with Graves' ophthalmopathy.

This clonotype turned up a few times. The V and J genes are TRBV10-1 and TRBJ2-7; D perhaps matches TRBD2 (5 bases). This CDR3 comprises 15 residues. Germline V gene sequence: CDR1 WNHNN, CDR2 SYGVQD (reference sequence). V was cut by 4 bases and J by 3 bases, with 16 bases left in between. CDR3 bases: TGCGCCAGCAGTGGACTTGGAGGCGCTGGCTACGAGCAGTACTTC. It specifies CASSGLGGAGYEQYF.

This clonotype was detected many times. The chain carries TRBV7-8 and TRBJ1-5; D might be TRBD1 (6 bases). Germline V CDR1 and CDR2: SGHVS, FQNEAQ. This CDR3 contains 16 residues. Trimming pared 2 bases from V and 0 bases from J, leaving 11 bases between. The CDR3 sequence: CASSLRPGDSNQPQHF. In DNA form, the CDR3 reads TGTGCCAGCAGCTTACGGCCAGGGGATAGCAATCAGCCCCAGCATTTT.

This clonotype was found many times. The V gene is TRBV20-1, the J gene TRBJ1-5; D is ambiguous. The CDR3 covers 13 residues. Trimming removed 3 bases at V and 5 bases at J, with 11 bases between. Germline V CDR1 and CDR2: DFQATT, SNEGSKA (reference sequence). The chain's CDR3 is CSASASNYQPQHF. The DNA of the CDR3 is TGCAGTGCTAGCGCATCAAACTATCAGCCCCAGCATTTT.

The V call is TRBV28, the J call TRBJ1-5, with D possibly matching TRBD1 (5 bases). V shed 6 bases and J shed 3 bases, with 15 bases lying between them. This CDR3 comprises 15 residues. Germline V CDR1 and CDR2: MDHEN, SYDVKM. CDR3 in amino acids: CASRGTGTYNQPQHF. CDR3 nucleotides: TGTGCCAGCAGGGGGACCGGGACCTACAATCAGCCCCAGCATTTT.

The chain joins TRBV7-9 to TRBJ1-5; possibly TRBD1 for D (5 bases). CDR1 SEHNR and CDR2 FQNEAQ come from the germline V gene (reference sequence). The CDR3 covers 17 residues. Trimming removed 5 bases from V and 1 base from J, with 18 bases in between. This chain's CDR3 is CASSPYRPSRSNQPQHF. The CDR3 DNA reads TGTGCCAGCAGCCCGTACAGGCCTAGTAGGAGCAATCAGCCCCAGCATTTT. Together with reference TRBV7-9 and TRBJ1-5, the CDR3 gives the full variable domain: DTGVSQNPRHKITKRGQNVTFRCDPISEHNRLYWYRQTLGQGPEFLTYFQNEAQLEKSRLLSDRFSAERPKGSFSTLEIQRTEQGDSAMYLCASSPYRPSRSNQPQHFGDGTRLSIL.

This clonotype was seen at least ten times. The CDR3 nucleotides read TGTGCCAGCGGGCCCCTTGGGACTAGCAGCTACGAGCAGTACTTC. Translated: CASGPLGTSSYEQYF. The chain is built from TRBV2 and TRBJ2-7; 9 bases agree with TRBD2. The CDR3 runs to 15 residues. The V gene's germline CDR1 is SNHLY and CDR2 FYNNEI. Trimming took 8 bases from V and 3 from J; bases not matched to a gene: 11.

This clonotype was detected ten times or more. V usage is TRBV2 and J usage is TRBJ2-7; D possibly corresponds to TRBD2 (7 bases). The V and J ends lost 4 bases and 6 bases respectively, with 19 bases between them. Germline V CDR1 and CDR2: SNHLY, FYNNEI. The CDR3 totals 15 residues. The DNA for the CDR3 is TGTGCCAGCAGTGTGGCGGGAGAAGTGGGGGCCGAGCAGTACTTC. Translating it yields CASSVAGEVGAEQYF.

This chain joins TRBV19 and TRBJ2-3, with a tentative D call TRBD2 (6 bases). The germline V gene has CDR1 LNHDA and CDR2 SQIVND (reference sequence). V shed 4 bases and J shed 0 bases, with 17 bases lying between them. The CDR3 has 17 residues. The CDR3 DNA reads TGTGCCAGTAGTACTCTACCGGGACTTCCTAGCACAGATACGCAGTATTTT. This encodes CASSTLPGLPSTDTQYF.

The chain employs TRBV19 and TRBJ2-2; D unresolved. The CDR3 is made up of 18 amino acids. Trimming left V 4 bases short and J 6 bases short, with 24 bases between. Germline V CDR1 and CDR2: LNHDA, SQIVND (reference sequence). The CDR3 spells CASSRSGGDSRTPGELFF. The CDR3 coding sequence is TGTGCCAGTAGTAGGAGTGGCGGTGATTCCCGTACGCCCGGGGAGCTGTTTTTT.

The rearrangement joins TRBV7-2 to TRBJ2-3, with D hard to call. Germline CDR1 reads SGHTA; CDR2 reads FQGNSA. V was shortened by 2 bases and J by 7 bases, with 10 bases between the two germline ends. The CDR3 runs 13 residues. In DNA, the CDR3 is TGTGCCAGCAGCTTAACCCTCCCAAATACGCAGTATTTT. This encodes CASSLTLPNTQYF. The whole variable domain, remainder taken from reference TRBV7-2 and TRBJ2-3, is GAGVSQSPSNKVTEKGKDVELRCDPISGHTALYWYRQSLGQGLEFLIYFQGNSAPDKSGLPSDRFSAERTGGSVSTLTIQRTQQEDSAVYLCASSLTLPNTQYFGPGTRLTVL.

V is TRBV7-2 and J is TRBJ2-6; D not resolved. V was cut by 1 base and J by 0 bases, with 4 bases left in between. The CDR3 contains 15 residues. Per the germline V gene, CDR1 is SGHTA and CDR2 is FQGNSA. This CDR3 is CASSLGTSGANVLTF. CDR3 DNA: TGTGCCAGCAGCTTAGGGACCTCTGGGGCCAACGTCCTGACTTTC. Complete variable domain (other parts from reference TRBV7-2 and TRBJ2-6): GAGVSQSPSNKVTEKGKDVELRCDPISGHTALYWYRQSLGQGLEFLIYFQGNSAPDKSGLPSDRFSAERTGGSVSTLTIQRTQQEDSAVYLCASSLGTSGANVLTFGAGSRLTVL.

V usage is TRBV20-1 and J usage is TRBJ1-6; D may be TRBD1 (6 bases). The germline CDR1 and CDR2 sequences are DFQATT and SNEGSKA (reference sequence). CDR3 size: 14 residues. Trimming removed 1 base from V and 13 bases from J, with 17 bases in between. This chain's CDR3 is CSARVGDKVSPLHF. In DNA form, the CDR3 reads TGCAGTGCTAGAGTGGGGGACAAGGTTTCGCCCCTCCACTTT.

The chain joins TRBV24-1 to TRBJ2-1; D is possibly TRBD2 (5 bases). This CDR3 has 16 residues. Germline values: CDR1 KGHDR, CDR2 SFDVKD. The V and J ends lost 1 base and 8 bases respectively, with 17 bases between them. The DNA for the CDR3 is TGTGCCACCAGTGATTTCGGAGGCAATAAGATCGATGAGCAGTTCTTC. Residues: CATSDFGGNKIDEQFF.

The table lists this clonotype with many counts. The rearrangement links TRBV20-1 to TRBJ1-2; TRBD1 is a possible D gene (6 bases). In germline, CDR1 is DFQATT, CDR2 SNEGSKA (reference sequence). The length of the CDR3 is 13 residues. Between the trimmed V and J ends, which lost 4 bases and 10 bases, there was a span of 19 bases. The CDR3 is CSAMDSTLNDYTF. DNA for the CDR3: TGCAGTGCTATGGACAGCACCTTAAATGACTACACCTTC.

This clonotype was recorded a few times. This chain links TRBV5-6 with TRBJ2-5; D is perhaps TRBD1 or TRBD2 (5 bases each). This CDR3 has 13 residues. CDR1 is SGHDT and CDR2 is YYEEEE in the germline V gene. V was cut by 1 base and J by 4 bases, with 8 bases left in between. DNA for the CDR3: TGTGCCAGCAGCTTGCCGGGGCCAGAGACCCAGTACTTC. This codes for CASSLPGPETQYF.

This clonotype was observed once. V usage is TRBV5-5 and J usage is TRBJ2-1; D may be TRBD1 or TRBD2 (6 bases each). The CDR3 length is 15 residues. Germline lookup yields CDR1 SGHKS and CDR2 YYEKEE (reference sequence). Trimming stripped 6 bases from V and 2 bases from J, with 15 bases between. The CDR3 region is CASMGGYQTYNEQFF. CDR3 coding DNA: TGTGCCAGCATGGGGGGCTATCAGACCTACAATGAGCAGTTCTTC.

In its sample, this clonotype was seen a few times. The gene calls are TRBV9 and TRBJ2-2; D is ambiguous. Trimming took 4 bases from V and 6 from J, leaving 7 bases between them. Germline V gene data show CDR1 as SGDLS and CDR2 as YYNGEE. This CDR3 spans 12 amino acids. For the CDR3, the DNA is TGTGCCAGCAGCACACCGGCCGGGGAGCTGTTTTTT. This encodes CASSTPAGELFF.

This clonotype came up many times. The chain combines TRBV20-1 with TRBJ2-1, with D unresolved. The CDR3 totals 15 residues. Deletions cut 1 base from V and 2 bases from J, with 12 bases between. The germline V gene encodes CDR1 DFQATT and CDR2 SNEGSKA (reference sequence). The CDR3 reads CSARGENRPYNEQFF. As DNA, the CDR3 is TGCAGTGCTAGAGGAGAGAACAGACCCTACAATGAGCAGTTCTTC.

This clonotype was observed at least ten times. The chain employs TRBV2 and TRBJ1-5, with 7 bases identical to TRBD1. Looked up from germline, CDR1 is SNHLY and CDR2 is FYNNEI. After removal of 7 bases from V and 7 bases from J, the junction contained 10 bases not matched to a gene. The CDR3 has 14 residues. The CDR3 region is CASTPGGARQPQHF. The CDR3 DNA reads as TGTGCCAGCACCCCAGGGGGGGCGAGGCAGCCCCAGCATTTT. Filled out from reference TRBV2 and TRBJ1-5, the complete variable domain reads EPEVTQTPSHQVTQMGQEVILRCVPISNHLYFYWYRQILGQKVEFLVSFYNNEISEKSEIFDDQFSVERPDGSNFTLKIRSTKLEDSAMYFCASTPGGARQPQHFGDGTRLSIL.

This clonotype appeared many times. V is TRBV7-8 and J is TRBJ2-1, with TRBD2 matching over 8 bases. Trimming cost V 7 bases and J 2 bases; bases outside gene matches: 7. CDR1 and CDR2 from the germline V gene are SGHVS and FQNEAQ. The CDR3 is 15 residues long. CDR3 residues: CASTSGGQTYNEQFF. CDR3 bases: TGTGCCAGCACCTCGGGAGGGCAGACCTACAATGAGCAGTTCTTC. Filled out from reference TRBV7-8 and TRBJ2-1, the complete variable domain reads GAGVSQSPRYKVAKRGQDVALRCDPISGHVSLFWYQQALGQGPEFLTYFQNEAQLDKSGLPSDRFFAERPEGSVSTLKIQRTQQEDSAVYLCASTSGGQTYNEQFFGPGTRLTVL.

V is TRBV24-1 and J is TRBJ2-1, with no clear D. V dropped 4 bases and J dropped 0 bases, with 6 bases sitting between them. The CDR3 consists of 14 residues. Germline CDR1 KGHDR, CDR2 SFDVKD. The CDR3 DNA is TGTGCCACCAGTGACCGGAGCTCCTACAATGAGCAGTTCTTC. Protein product: CATSDRSSYNEQFF.

This chain links TRBV7-9 with TRBJ1-4, with 8 bases identical to TRBD1. J gave up 6 bases and V 3 bases, and 6 bases lay outside the gene matches. Germline CDR1 SEHNR, CDR2 FQNEAQ (reference sequence). The CDR3 runs to 15 residues. CDR3 sequence reads: CASSFGQGWDEKLFF. CDR3 bases: TGTGCCAGCAGCTTCGGACAGGGCTGGGATGAAAAACTGTTTTTT.

In regard to this clonotype: This may be a read error, as it is one base from a much larger clone. The chain carries TRBV18 and TRBJ2-7; D remains unclear. CDR1 KGHSH and CDR2 LQKENI come from the germline V gene. This CDR3 contains 14 residues. This chain's CDR3 is CASSPPIALYEQCF. CDR3 DNA: TGTGCCAGCTCACCACCCATCGCCCTCTACGAGCAGTGCTTC. The variable domain in full, completed from reference TRBV18 and TRBJ2-7, reads NAGVMQNPRHLVRRRGQEARLRCSPMKGHSHVYWYRQLPEEGLKFMVYLQKENIIDESGMPKERFSAEFPKEGPSILRIQQVVRGDSAAYFCASSPPIALYEQCFGPGTRLTVT.

CDR3: CASSTGLAGEGEQYF. The CDR3 DNA sequence: TGTGCCAGCAGTACGGGACTAGCGGGAGAAGGCGAGCAGTACTTC. The J gene is TRBJ2-7, the V gene TRBV12-3 or TRBV12-4, with 14 bases matching TRBD2. This CDR3 is built from 15 residues. Trimming removed 5 bases from V and 6 bases from J; junction bases left unmatched: 6.

The V gene is TRBV5-1, the J gene TRBJ2-2, with TRBD1 as a possible D gene (6 bases). Between the trimmed V and J ends, which lost 0 bases and 1 base, there was a span of 13 bases. CDR1 and CDR2 from the germline V gene are SGHRS and YFSETQ. The CDR3 sequence is 17 residues long. The CDR3 bases are TGCGCCAGCAGCTTGGGGGGGCTGGGGCAGAACACCGGGGAGCTGTTTTTT. It translates to CASSLGGLGQNTGELFF. Combining the CDR3 with reference TRBV5-1 and TRBJ2-2 gives the whole variable domain KAGVTQTPRYLIKTRGQQVTLSCSPISGHRSVSWYQQTPGQGLQFLFEYFSETQRNKGNFPGRFSGRQFSNSRSEMNVSTLELGDSALYLCASSLGGLGQNTGELFFGEGSRLTVL.

This clonotype has ten or more counts. The gene calls are TRBV5-1 and TRBJ1-1, with a possible D match to TRBD1 (6 bases). Trimming pared 0 bases from V and 4 bases from J, leaving 10 bases between. Germline V gives CDR1 SGHRS, CDR2 YFSETQ. The CDR3 has 14 residues. The CDR3: CASSLESTGTEAFF. The CDR3 DNA sequence: TGCGCCAGCAGCTTGGAATCGACAGGCACTGAAGCTTTCTTT.